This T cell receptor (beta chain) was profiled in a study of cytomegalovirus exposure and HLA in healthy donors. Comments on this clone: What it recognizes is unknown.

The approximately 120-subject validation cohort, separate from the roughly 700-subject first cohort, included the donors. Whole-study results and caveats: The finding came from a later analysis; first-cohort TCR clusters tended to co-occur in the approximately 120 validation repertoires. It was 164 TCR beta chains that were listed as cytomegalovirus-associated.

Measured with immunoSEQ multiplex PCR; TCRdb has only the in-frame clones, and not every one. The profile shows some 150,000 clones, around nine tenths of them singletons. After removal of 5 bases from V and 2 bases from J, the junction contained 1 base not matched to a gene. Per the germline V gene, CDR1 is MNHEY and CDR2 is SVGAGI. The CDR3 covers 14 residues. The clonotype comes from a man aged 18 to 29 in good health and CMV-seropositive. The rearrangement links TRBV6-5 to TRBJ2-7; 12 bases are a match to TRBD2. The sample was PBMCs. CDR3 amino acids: CASSRLAGAYEQYF. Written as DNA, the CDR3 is TGTGCCAGCAGTAGACTAGCGGGAGCCTACGAGCAGTACTTC.